These 28 T cell receptor beta chains were all obtained from the same sample, sequenced in a study of blood T cell repertoires in COVID-19. TCRdb's table, derived via immunoSEQ multiplex PCR, lists solely in-frame clones and lacks some. The data contain around 72,000 clones, around 76% of them singletons. The sample was peripheral blood. The receptors come from a human donor in a cohort sampled during active COVID-19.

The V and J genes are TRBV3-1 (or the pseudogene TRBV3-2) and TRBJ2-7; 11 positions agree with TRBD1. V shed 4 bases, J shed 3 bases, and the junction held 5 bases outside the gene matches. The CDR3 runs to 15 residues. CDR1 is LGHDT and CDR2 is YNNKEL in the germline V gene (reference sequence). CDR3 sequence: CASSPGQGALYEQYF. The DNA for the CDR3 is TGTGCCAGCAGCCCTGGACAGGGGGCTCTCTACGAGCAGTACTTC.

This clone is categorized as medium-sized. The genes are TRBV6-1 and TRBJ1-6; D not certain. Trimming left V 3 bases short and J 7 bases short, with 13 bases between. The CDR3 covers 15 residues. Germline V gene sequence: CDR1 MNHNS, CDR2 SASEGT. The CDR3 here is CASSDDIGWNSPLHF. The CDR3 coding sequence is TGTGCCAGCAGTGACGACATAGGATGGAATTCACCCCTCCACTTT.

J is TRBJ2-7 and V is TRBV27; D ambiguous. In germline, CDR1 is MNHEY, CDR2 SMNVEV (reference sequence). The CDR3 is 13 residues long. The V gene lost 6 bases and the J gene lost 4 bases, with 13 bases spanning the gap. The CDR3 nucleotides are TGTGCCAGCAGCCGACCTAGTGGGTACGAGCAGTACTTC. Protein product: CASSRPSGYEQYF.

This chain links TRBV10-3 with TRBJ2-5; possibly TRBD2 for D (5 bases). The CDR3 consists of 13 residues. The V and J ends lost 10 bases and 2 bases respectively, with 14 bases between them. Germline CDR1 and CDR2: ENHRY and SYGVKD. CDR3 bases: TGTGCCACCCGTTCGGGGTTTCAAGAGACCCAGTACTTC. Translating gives CATRSGFQETQYF.

The rearrangement joins TRBV5-8 to TRBJ1-6; weak D call: TRBD1 (6 bases). The ends were cut back, 4 bases at V and 0 bases at J, with 11 bases in the middle. The germline CDR1 and CDR2 sequences are SGHTS and YDEGEE. This CDR3 comprises 16 residues. Here the CDR3 reads CASSPRTDSYNSPLHF. The CDR3 DNA reads TGTGCCAGCAGCCCCCGGACAGACTCCTATAATTCACCCCTCCACTTT.

The chain combines TRBV15 with TRBJ2-7; tentatively, D is TRBD2 (5 bases). This CDR3 has 15 residues. Per germline, CDR1 LNHNV and CDR2 YYDKDF (reference sequence). The V end lost 6 bases, the J end lost 0 bases, and 15 bases lay between the germline ends. The CDR3 DNA sequence: TGTGCCACCAGTCTTGGTGGAGGACCCTCCTACGAGCAGTACTTC. This codes for CATSLGGGPSYEQYF.

This rearrangement joins TRBV11-1 to TRBJ1-3; D not resolved. Trimming removed 1 base from V and 0 bases from J, with 7 bases in between. The germline gives CDR1 SGHAT, CDR2 FQDESV (reference sequence). This CDR3 has 15 amino acids. CDR3 region: CASSLDGDSGNTIYF. CDR3 bases: TGTGCCAGCAGCTTAGACGGGGACTCTGGAAACACCATATATTTT.

V gene TRBV2 combines with J gene TRBJ2-7; a possible D gene is TRBD1 (6 bases). The germline V gene has CDR1 SNHLY and CDR2 FYNNEI. The V and J ends lost 7 bases and 0 bases respectively, with 13 bases between them. The length of the CDR3 is 14 residues. CDR3 protein: CASKLTGTSYEQYF. The DNA of the CDR3 is TGTGCCAGCAAGTTAACAGGGACCTCCTACGAGCAGTACTTC.

The CDR3 region is CASGPGQGIYEQYF. The CDR3, as DNA: TGTGCCAGCGGCCCCGGTCAGGGTATCTACGAGCAGTACTTC. The rearrangement uses TRBV2 and TRBJ2-7, with D possibly TRBD1 on 5 matching bases. The V gene's germline CDR1 is SNHLY and CDR2 FYNNEI. This CDR3 has 14 residues. V lost 8 bases and J 3 bases, leaving 17 bases between the germline ends.

A few counts support this clone. The chain employs TRBV7-9 and TRBJ1-1, with 7 bases lining up with TRBD1. The trim removed 4 bases at V and 2 bases at J, leaving 7 bases unmatched. Germline V gene data show CDR1 as SEHNR and CDR2 as FQNEAQ (reference sequence). The CDR3 length is 15 residues. This CDR3 is CASSSSQGTNTEAFF. DNA of the CDR3: TGTGCCAGCAGCTCGTCACAGGGGACAAACACTGAAGCTTTCTTT.

The CDR3 sequence: CASSSVGSSNYGYTF. The DNA for the CDR3 is TGTGCCAGCAGCTCGGTTGGGAGTTCTAACTATGGCTACACCTTC. This chain links TRBV5-6 with TRBJ1-2, with unresolved D. The V end was cut by 3 bases, the J end by 0 bases, with 12 bases between. This CDR3 is 15 amino acids long. The germline V gene encodes CDR1 SGHDT and CDR2 YYEEEE.

This sequence joins TRBV11-2 and TRBJ1-6, with no clear D. Per the germline V gene, CDR1 is SGHAT and CDR2 is FQNNGV. This CDR3 spans 12 amino acids. The V end lost 7 bases, the J end lost 5 bases, and 6 bases lay between the germline ends. CDR3 region: CASTRDNSPLHF. For the CDR3, the DNA is TGTGCCAGCACACGGGATAATTCACCCCTCCACTTT.

This chain links TRBV5-1 with TRBJ2-5, with D unresolved. TRBJ2-7 matches the DNA end more closely, so the J call is doubtful. Per the germline V gene, CDR1 is SGHRS and CDR2 is YFSETQ. The CDR3 has 13 amino acids. The CDR3 reads CASSLSKLTEQYF. The CDR3 DNA reads as TGCGCCAGCAGCTTGTCGAAGTTAACCGAGCAGTACTTC.

The rearrangement joins TRBV2 to TRBJ2-5; no definite D call. The germline gives CDR1 SNHLY, CDR2 FYNNEI. There are 13 residues in the CDR3. V was cut by 2 bases and J by 4 bases, with 8 bases left in between. The CDR3, as DNA: TGTGCCAGCAGTGAAATTATCGGAGAGACCCAGTACTTC. Translation gives CASSEIIGETQYF. The variable domain in full, with the rest retrieved from reference TRBV2 and TRBJ2-5, is EPEVTQTPSHQVTQMGQEVILRCVPISNHLYFYWYRQILGQKVEFLVSFYNNEISEKSEIFDDQFSVERPDGSNFTLKIRSTKLEDSAMYFCASSEIIGETQYFGPGTRLLVL.

This clone turned up a few times. V gene TRBV7-2 combines with J gene TRBJ1-5; 7 bases agree with TRBD1. This CDR3 has 15 amino acids. Trimming cost V 5 bases and J 4 bases; bases outside gene matches: 8. Germline lookup yields CDR1 SGHTA and CDR2 FQGNSA. As DNA, the CDR3 is TGTGCCAGCAGCGCCGGGACAGTTACAAATCAGCCCCAGCATTTT. This sequence encodes CASSAGTVTNQPQHF.

The V gene is TRBV28, the J gene TRBJ1-5; 7 bases align to TRBD1. The CDR3 is 15 residues long. Germline trimming cut 5 bases from V and 2 bases from J; bases unmatched to any gene: 6. Germline V gives CDR1 MDHEN, CDR2 SYDVKM. Here the CDR3 DNA reads TGTGCCAGCAGTCCCGACAGGGTGGGCAATCAGCCCCAGCATTTT. Translating gives CASSPDRVGNQPQHF.

V usage is TRBV7-9 and J usage is TRBJ2-7; TRBD2 is a possible D gene (6 bases). V was pared by 5 bases and J by 0 bases, with 8 bases between. The CDR3 runs 13 residues. Germline assignment: CDR1 SEHNR and CDR2 FQNEAQ (reference sequence). This chain's CDR3 is CASSRDFSYEQYF. Here the CDR3 DNA reads TGTGCCAGCAGCCGGGACTTCTCCTACGAGCAGTACTTC.

A few counts support this clone. V is TRBV6-2 or TRBV6-3 and J is TRBJ1-6; D uncertain. Germline V gene lookup returns CDR1 MNHEY and CDR2 SVGEGT. The CDR3 is made up of 16 amino acids. The V end lost 0 bases, the J end lost 0 bases, and 6 bases lay between the germline ends. Written as DNA, the CDR3 is TGTGCCAGCAGTTACTCTCTGAGCTCCTATAATTCACCCCTCCACTTT. Translation: CASSYSLSSYNSPLHF.

V gene TRBV3-1 (or the pseudogene TRBV3-2) combines with J gene TRBJ2-5; no clear D. Germline V lookup: CDR1 LGHDT, CDR2 YNNKEL (reference sequence). Trimming took 2 bases from V and 2 from J, leaving 9 bases between them. The CDR3 runs 14 residues. CDR3 DNA: TGTGCCAGCAGCCAACAGACTTCACAAGAGACCCAGTACTTC. It specifies CASSQQTSQETQYF.

There are a few counts of this clone. The V gene is TRBV24-1, the J gene TRBJ1-1, with a tentative D call TRBD1 (6 bases). CDR1 is KGHDR and CDR2 is SFDVKD in the germline V gene. This CDR3 has 15 amino acids. V was cut by 1 base and J by 4 bases, with 12 bases left in between. CDR3 in DNA: TGTGCCACCAGTGATTTCAACAGGGTGGTCACTGAAGCTTTCTTT. As protein: CATSDFNRVVTEAFF.

This clone was picked up one time. This sequence joins TRBV14 and TRBJ1-3; D unclear. The V end was cut by 4 bases, the J end by 0 bases, with 19 bases between. The V gene's germline CDR1 is SGHDN and CDR2 FVKESK. This CDR3 spans 18 amino acids. CDR3 region: CASSLLTSGIVSGNTIYF. The DNA for the CDR3 is TGTGCCAGCAGCCTTCTCACATCAGGAATCGTCTCTGGAAACACCATATATTTT.

The V and J genes are TRBV23-1 and TRBJ1-4, with 8 bases fitting TRBD1. TRBV23-1 is an open reading frame, and its role is uncertain. Trimming at V came to 3 bases and at J to 5 bases, leaving 8 bases not matched to a gene. The CDR3 spans 16 residues. The CDR3: CASSQPDRGENEKLFF. CDR3 DNA sequence: TGCGCCAGCAGTCAGCCCGACAGGGGCGAAAATGAAAAACTGTTTTTT.

The CDR3 region is CASSRVATLSGANVLTF. As DNA, the CDR3 is TGTGCCAGTAGTAGAGTAGCGACCCTCTCTGGGGCCAACGTCCTGACTTTC. The gene calls are TRBV19 and TRBJ2-6, with D possibly being TRBD2 (5 bases). The CDR3 extends over 17 amino acids. CDR1 is LNHDA and CDR2 is SQIVND in the germline V gene (reference sequence). Between the trimmed V and J ends, which lost 4 bases and 0 bases, there was a span of 13 bases.

This chain joins TRBV5-1 and TRBJ1-2, with 8 bases that match TRBD1. This CDR3 region has 15 residues. V shed 5 bases and J 4 bases; nucleotides not matched to a gene: 10. Germline V gene lookup returns CDR1 SGHRS and CDR2 YFSETQ. The chain's CDR3 is CASSDGQGSTYGYTF. The CDR3 DNA follows: TGCGCCAGCAGTGACGGACAGGGAAGTACCTATGGCTACACCTTC. Together with reference TRBV5-1 and TRBJ1-2, the CDR3 gives the full variable domain: KAGVTQTPRYLIKTRGQQVTLSCSPISGHRSVSWYQQTPGQGLQFLFEYFSETQRNKGNFPGRFSGRQFSNSRSEMNVSTLELGDSALYLCASSDGQGSTYGYTFGSGTRLTVV.

The chain joins TRBV5-8 to TRBJ2-7, with D perhaps matching TRBD2 (6 bases). Trimming pared 5 bases from V and 3 bases from J, leaving 27 bases between. Germline V gene data show CDR1 as SGHTS and CDR2 as YDEGEE. The CDR3 loop spans 18 amino acids. CDR3 DNA: TGTGCCAGCAGTTCCCCCCGGGACCCGGGGGAAAATTACTACGAGCAGTACTTC. Its protein product is CASSSPRDPGENYYEQYF.

J is TRBJ1-4 and V is TRBV5-1, with TRBD1 as a possible D gene (5 bases). CDR3 length: 14 residues. CDR1 and CDR2 from the germline V gene are SGHRS and YFSETQ. Trimming took off 0 bases at V and 7 bases at J, with 10 bases between the two ends. The CDR3 protein is CASSLVGGPEKLFF. The CDR3 DNA is TGCGCCAGCAGCTTGGTCGGGGGTCCTGAAAAACTGTTTTTT.

The chain recombines TRBV5-1 with TRBJ2-6, with 10 bases identical to TRBD1. From germline, CDR1 is SGHRS and CDR2 YFSETQ. J gave up 0 bases and V 4 bases, and 7 bases lay outside the gene matches. The length of the CDR3 is 18 residues. For the CDR3, the DNA is TGCGCCAGCAGCGGAACCGGGACAGGGGCCTCTGGGGCCAACGTCCTGACTTTC. Translated, it gives CASSGTGTGASGANVLTF.

The chain has TRBV7-3 and TRBJ2-3, with a tentative D call TRBD1 (6 bases). Germline CDR1 and CDR2: SGHTA and FQGTGA. The CDR3 contains 14 residues. Trimming shortened V by 3 bases and J by 0 bases, and 7 bases separated the two germline ends. Written as DNA, the CDR3 is TGTGCCAGCAGCTTGGGACATAGCACAGATACGCAGTATTTT. Its translation: CASSLGHSTDTQYF.